A single sample is the source of the 7 T cell receptor beta chains below, sequenced in a study of blood T cell repertoires in COVID-19. Sequencing was performed with immunoSEQ multiplex PCR; in TCRdb, only in-frame clones are kept and a portion is missing. The data show 65,000 to 70,000 clones, about 90% seen once. Sequenced input: peripheral blood. These receptors were collected from a man aged 50 to 59 with active COVID-19.

This clone occurred many times. The rearrangement uses TRBV14 and TRBJ2-1, with D possibly being TRBD2 (6 bases). The CDR3 spans 16 residues. Per the germline V gene, CDR1 is SGHDN and CDR2 is FVKESK. V was trimmed by 0 bases and J by 5 bases, leaving 14 bases between them. CDR3 DNA: TGTGCCAGCAGCCAAGAGTTCGAGCGGGCAGACAATGAGCAGTTCTTC. Translation gives CASSQEFERADNEQFF.

This chain links TRBV3-1 (or the pseudogene TRBV3-2) with TRBJ1-1; 7 bases agree with TRBD1. V lost 0 bases and J lost 9; bases outside the gene matches: 7. CDR3 size: 14 residues. Germline CDR1 and CDR2: LGHDT and YNNKEL (reference sequence). CDR3 protein: CASSQDKGAGKAFF. CDR3 DNA sequence: TGTGCCAGCAGCCAAGATAAGGGGGCCGGGAAAGCTTTCTTT.

The CDR3 here is CASSYRGTANYGYTF. As DNA, the CDR3 is TGTGCCAGCAGTTACCGCGGGACAGCCAACTATGGCTACACCTTC. V is TRBV6-2 or TRBV6-3 and J is TRBJ1-2, with 7 positions matching TRBD1. V was pared by 2 bases and J by 2 bases, with 5 bases of the junction left unmatched. Looked up from germline, CDR1 is MNHEY and CDR2 is SVGEGT. The CDR3 extends over 15 amino acids.

The V call is TRBV6-6, the J call TRBJ2-1, with 7 bases matching TRBD2. The germline CDR1 and CDR2 sequences are MNHNY and SVGAGI (reference sequence). The J segment lost 7 bases and the V segment lost 10 bases, leaving 13 bases of the junction unmatched. The CDR3 covers 14 residues. CDR3 sequence: CATRGRAKLNEQFF. CDR3 sequence (DNA): TGTGCCACCAGAGGGAGGGCCAAACTGAATGAGCAGTTCTTC.

This clone was detected only a few times. This chain connects TRBV5-5 to TRBJ1-1; TRBD1 matches 9 bases. Germline CDR1 is SGHKS and CDR2 is YYEKEE (reference sequence). The CDR3 has 13 residues. V shed 4 bases and J 7 bases; nucleotides not matched to a gene: 5. CDR3 protein: CASSPGTGFEAFF. The CDR3 nucleotides read TGTGCCAGCAGCCCTGGGACAGGGTTTGAAGCTTTCTTT.

The chain recombines TRBV28 with TRBJ2-7; D is perhaps TRBD1 (6 bases). Trimming removed 9 bases from V and 4 bases from J, with 16 bases in between. The CDR3 length is 13 residues. Germline CDR1 and CDR2: MDHEN and SYDVKM. CDR3 protein: CASGQPKPYEQYF. DNA for the CDR3: TGTGCCAGTGGACAGCCGAAGCCTTACGAGCAGTACTTC.

The chain carries TRBV7-9 and TRBJ2-5; 9 nucleotides align to TRBD1. J was trimmed by 5 bases and V by 5 bases; bases with no gene match: 12. This CDR3 has 16 residues. Germline assignment: CDR1 SEHNR and CDR2 FQNEAQ (reference sequence). Here the CDR3 DNA reads TGTGCCAGCAGCCAAGTGACCCACAGGGGGCTGGAGACCCAGTACTTC. Its protein is CASSQVTHRGLETQYF.